This TCR beta chain was captured by sequencing in a study of T cell responses to AZD1222 COVID-19 vaccine. Study observations and caveats: Sampled repertoires all dated from after the peak T cell response. Epitopes outside B.1.351 and B.1.1.7 mutated regions reportedly drew nearly half of spike TCRs. The sample set comprised mostly white British donors with more females, and clonal diversity was possibly underestimated.

In germline, CDR1 is SGHTA, CDR2 FQGTGA. Deletions cut 1 base from V and 9 bases from J, with 13 bases between. CDR3 length: 14 residues. As regards this clone: Its target is not known.

Assay used: immunoSEQ multiplex PCR; TCRdb lists only in-frame clones, some missing. Of tens of thousands of clones listed, roughly nine tenths are singletons. This TCR derives from an adult in good health. The sequenced sample was peripheral blood, obtained on day 0 of AZD1222 vaccination. The chain is built from TRBV7-3 and TRBJ2-1; a possible D gene is TRBD2 (5 bases). The CDR3 loop reads CASSLSLASSEQFF. The CDR3 DNA is TGTGCCAGCAGCTTAAGCCTAGCCTCAAGTGAGCAGTTCTTC.